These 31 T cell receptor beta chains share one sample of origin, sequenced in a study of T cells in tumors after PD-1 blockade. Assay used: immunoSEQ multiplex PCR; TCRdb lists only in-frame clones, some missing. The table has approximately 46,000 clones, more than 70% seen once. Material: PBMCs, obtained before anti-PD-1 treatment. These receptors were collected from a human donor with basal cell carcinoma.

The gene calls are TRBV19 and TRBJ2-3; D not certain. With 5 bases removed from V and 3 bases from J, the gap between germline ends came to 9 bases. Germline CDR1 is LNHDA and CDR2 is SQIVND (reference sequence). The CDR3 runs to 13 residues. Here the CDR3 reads CASSRKWTDTQYF. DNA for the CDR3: TGTGCCAGTAGTCGGAAATGGACAGATACGCAGTATTTT.

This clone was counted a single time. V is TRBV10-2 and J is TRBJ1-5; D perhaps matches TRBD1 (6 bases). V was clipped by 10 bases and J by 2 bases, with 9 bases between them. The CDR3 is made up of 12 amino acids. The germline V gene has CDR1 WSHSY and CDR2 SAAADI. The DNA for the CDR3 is TGCGCCACCAGACAGGGCAATCAGCCCCAGCATTTT. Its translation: CATRQGNQPQHF.

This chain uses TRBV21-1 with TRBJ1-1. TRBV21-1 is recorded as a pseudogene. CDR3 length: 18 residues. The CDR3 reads CASSKGRGLRLGNTEAFF. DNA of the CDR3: TGTGCCAGCAGCAAAGGGCGGGGGCTACGTTTGGGGAACACTGAAGCTTTCTTT.

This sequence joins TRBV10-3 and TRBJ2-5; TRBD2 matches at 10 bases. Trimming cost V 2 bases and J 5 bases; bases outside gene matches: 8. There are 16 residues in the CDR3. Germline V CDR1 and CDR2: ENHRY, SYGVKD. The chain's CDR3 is CAISEILAGAGETQYF. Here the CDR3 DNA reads TGTGCCATCAGTGAGATTCTAGCGGGAGCGGGGGAGACCCAGTACTTC.

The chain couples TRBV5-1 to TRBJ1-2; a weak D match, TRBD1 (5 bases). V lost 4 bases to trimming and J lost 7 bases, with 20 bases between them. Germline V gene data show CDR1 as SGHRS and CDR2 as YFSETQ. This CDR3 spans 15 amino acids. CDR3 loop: CASSPGLGGISGYTF. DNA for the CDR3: TGCGCCAGCAGCCCGGGGCTCGGGGGTATAAGTGGCTACACCTTC. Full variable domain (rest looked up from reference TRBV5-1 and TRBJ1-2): KAGVTQTPRYLIKTRGQQVTLSCSPISGHRSVSWYQQTPGQGLQFLFEYFSETQRNKGNFPGRFSGRQFSNSRSEMNVSTLELGDSALYLCASSPGLGGISGYTFGSGTRLTVV.

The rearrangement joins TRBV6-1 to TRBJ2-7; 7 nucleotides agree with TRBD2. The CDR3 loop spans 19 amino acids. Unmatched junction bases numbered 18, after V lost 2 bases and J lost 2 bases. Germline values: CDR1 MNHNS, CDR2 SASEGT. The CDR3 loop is CASSERGETWERATYEQYF. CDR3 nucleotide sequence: TGTGCCAGCAGTGAACGGGGGGAGACCTGGGAGCGGGCTACCTACGAGCAGTACTTC.

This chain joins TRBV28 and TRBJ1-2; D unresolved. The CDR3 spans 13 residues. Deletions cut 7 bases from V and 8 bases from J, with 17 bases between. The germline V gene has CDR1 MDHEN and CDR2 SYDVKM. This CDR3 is CASTTPTTGGYTF. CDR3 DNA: TGTGCCAGCACGACACCAACTACGGGCGGCTACACCTTC.

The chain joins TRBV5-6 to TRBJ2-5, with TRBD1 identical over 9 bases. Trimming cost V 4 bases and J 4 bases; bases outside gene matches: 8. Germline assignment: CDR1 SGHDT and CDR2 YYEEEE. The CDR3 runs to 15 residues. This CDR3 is CASSAGTGLGETQYF. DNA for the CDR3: TGTGCCAGCAGCGCCGGGACAGGGTTGGGAGAGACCCAGTACTTC.

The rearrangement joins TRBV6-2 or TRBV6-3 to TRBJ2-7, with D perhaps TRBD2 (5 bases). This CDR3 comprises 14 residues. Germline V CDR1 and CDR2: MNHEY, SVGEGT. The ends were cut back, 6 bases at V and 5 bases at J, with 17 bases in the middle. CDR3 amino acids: CASSPRAAPDEQYF. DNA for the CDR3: TGTGCCAGCAGCCCGAGAGCGGCCCCTGACGAGCAGTACTTC.

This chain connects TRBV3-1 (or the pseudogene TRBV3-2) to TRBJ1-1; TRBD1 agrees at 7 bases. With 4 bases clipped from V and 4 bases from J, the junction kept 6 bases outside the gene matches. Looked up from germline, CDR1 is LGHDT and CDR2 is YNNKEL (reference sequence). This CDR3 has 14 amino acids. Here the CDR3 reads CASSRDRVGTEAFF. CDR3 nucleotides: TGTGCCAGCAGCCGAGACAGGGTTGGCACTGAAGCTTTCTTT.

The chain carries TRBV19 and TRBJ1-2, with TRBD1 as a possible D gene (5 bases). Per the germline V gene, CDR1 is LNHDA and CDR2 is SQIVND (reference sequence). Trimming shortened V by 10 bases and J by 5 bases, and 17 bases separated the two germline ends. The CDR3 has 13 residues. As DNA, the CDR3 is TGTGCCACAGACTCCCCCGGGGGGTATGGCTACACCTTC. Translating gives CATDSPGGYGYTF.

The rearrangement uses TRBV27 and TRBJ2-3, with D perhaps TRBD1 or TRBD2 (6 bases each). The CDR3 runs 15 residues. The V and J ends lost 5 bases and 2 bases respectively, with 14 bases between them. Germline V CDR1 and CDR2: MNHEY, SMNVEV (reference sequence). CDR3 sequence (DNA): TGTGCCAGCAGTAAGGGGGGCCACCTCACAGATACGCAGTATTTT. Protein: CASSKGGHLTDTQYF.

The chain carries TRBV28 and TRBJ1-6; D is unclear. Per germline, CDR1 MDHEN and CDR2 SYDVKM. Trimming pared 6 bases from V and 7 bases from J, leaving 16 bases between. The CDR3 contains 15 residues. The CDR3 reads CASSSTGGSNSPLHF. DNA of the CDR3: TGTGCCAGCAGCTCCACGGGAGGGTCGAATTCACCCCTCCACTTT.

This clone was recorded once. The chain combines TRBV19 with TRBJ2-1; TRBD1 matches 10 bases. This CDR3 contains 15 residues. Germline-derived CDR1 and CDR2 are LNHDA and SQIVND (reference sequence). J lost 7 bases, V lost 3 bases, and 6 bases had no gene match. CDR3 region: CASSIRDRGRNEQFF. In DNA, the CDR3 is TGTGCCAGTAGTATCCGGGACAGGGGAAGGAATGAGCAGTTCTTC. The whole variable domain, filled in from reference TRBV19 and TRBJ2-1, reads DGGITQSPKYLFRKEGQNVTLSCEQNLNHDAMYWYRQDPGQGLRLIYYSQIVNDFQKGDIAEGYSVSREKKESFPLTVTSAQKNPTAFYLCASSIRDRGRNEQFFGPGTRLTVL.

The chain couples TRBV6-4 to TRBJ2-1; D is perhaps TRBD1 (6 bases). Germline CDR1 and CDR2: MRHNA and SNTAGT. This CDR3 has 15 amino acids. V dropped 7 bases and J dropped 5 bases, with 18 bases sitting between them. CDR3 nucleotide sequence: TGTGCCAGCATCCCACTAGGGACACTAAACAATGAGCAGTTCTTC. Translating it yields CASIPLGTLNNEQFF.

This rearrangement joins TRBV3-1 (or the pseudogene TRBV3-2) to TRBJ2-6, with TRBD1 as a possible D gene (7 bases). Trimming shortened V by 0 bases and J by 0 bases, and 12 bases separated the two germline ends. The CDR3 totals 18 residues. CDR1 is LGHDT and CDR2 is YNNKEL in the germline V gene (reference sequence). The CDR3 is CASSQEGTAGSGANVLTF. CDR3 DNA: TGTGCCAGCAGCCAAGAAGGGACAGCGGGCTCTGGGGCCAACGTCCTGACTTTC.

The CDR3 spells CASSGTPIGYEQYF. CDR3 in DNA: TGTGCCAGCAGCGGGACTCCGATTGGGTACGAGCAGTACTTC. The V gene is TRBV2, the J gene TRBJ2-7, with D perhaps matching TRBD2 (6 bases). CDR1 and CDR2 (germline): SNHLY, FYNNEI. This CDR3 is 14 amino acids long. V lost 6 bases, J lost 4 bases, and 16 bases lay in between.

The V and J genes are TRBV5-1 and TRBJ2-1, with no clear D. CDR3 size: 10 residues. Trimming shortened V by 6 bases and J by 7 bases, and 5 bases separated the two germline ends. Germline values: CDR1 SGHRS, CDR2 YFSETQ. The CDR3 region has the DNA TGCGCCAGCAACCCTAATGAGCAGTTCTTC. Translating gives CASNPNEQFF. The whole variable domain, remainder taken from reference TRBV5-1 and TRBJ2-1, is KAGVTQTPRYLIKTRGQQVTLSCSPISGHRSVSWYQQTPGQGLQFLFEYFSETQRNKGNFPGRFSGRQFSNSRSEMNVSTLELGDSALYLCASNPNEQFFGPGTRLTVL.

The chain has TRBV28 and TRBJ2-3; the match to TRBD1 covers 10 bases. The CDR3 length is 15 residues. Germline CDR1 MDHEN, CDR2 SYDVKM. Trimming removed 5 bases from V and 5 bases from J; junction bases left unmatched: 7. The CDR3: CASSRQGAAVDTQYF. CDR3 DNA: TGTGCCAGCAGTCGACAGGGGGCGGCGGTAGATACGCAGTATTTT. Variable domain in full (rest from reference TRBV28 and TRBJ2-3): DVKVTQSSRYLVKRTGEKVFLECVQDMDHENMFWYRQDPGLGLRLIYFSYDVKMKEKGDIPEGYSVSREKKERFSLILESASTNQTSMYLCASSRQGAAVDTQYFGPGTRLTVL.

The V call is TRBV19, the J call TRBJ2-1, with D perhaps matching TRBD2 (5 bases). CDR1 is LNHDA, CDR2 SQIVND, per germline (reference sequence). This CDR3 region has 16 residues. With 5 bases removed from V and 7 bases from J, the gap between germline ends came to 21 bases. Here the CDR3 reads CASSPERARAFNEQFF. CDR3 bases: TGTGCCAGTAGTCCCGAGAGGGCGAGGGCGTTTAATGAGCAGTTCTTC.

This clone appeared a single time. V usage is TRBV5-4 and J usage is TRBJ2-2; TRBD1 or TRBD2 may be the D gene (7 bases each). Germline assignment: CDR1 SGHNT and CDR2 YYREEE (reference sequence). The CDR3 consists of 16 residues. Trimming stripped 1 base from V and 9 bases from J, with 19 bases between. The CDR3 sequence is CASSLTGTVGTRELFF. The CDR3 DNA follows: TGTGCCAGCAGCTTGACCGGGACAGTTGGGACTAGGGAGCTGTTTTTT.

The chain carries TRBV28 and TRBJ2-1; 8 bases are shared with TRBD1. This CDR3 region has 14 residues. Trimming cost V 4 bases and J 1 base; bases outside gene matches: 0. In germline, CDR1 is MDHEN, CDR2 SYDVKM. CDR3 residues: CASSYRGSYNEQFF. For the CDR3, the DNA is TGTGCCAGCAGTTACAGGGGGTCCTACAATGAGCAGTTCTTC.

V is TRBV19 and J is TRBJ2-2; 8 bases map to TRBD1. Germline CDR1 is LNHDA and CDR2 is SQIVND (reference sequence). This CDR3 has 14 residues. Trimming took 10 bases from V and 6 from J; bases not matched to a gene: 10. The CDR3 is CATGAGGASGELFF. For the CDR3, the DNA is TGTGCCACAGGCGCAGGGGGCGCATCCGGGGAGCTGTTTTTT.

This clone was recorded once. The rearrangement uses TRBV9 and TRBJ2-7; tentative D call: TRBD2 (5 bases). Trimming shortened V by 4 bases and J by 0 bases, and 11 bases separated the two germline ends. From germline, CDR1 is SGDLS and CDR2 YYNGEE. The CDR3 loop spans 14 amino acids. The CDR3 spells CASSSRLSSYEQYF. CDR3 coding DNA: TGTGCCAGCAGCTCCCGACTAAGCTCCTACGAGCAGTACTTC.

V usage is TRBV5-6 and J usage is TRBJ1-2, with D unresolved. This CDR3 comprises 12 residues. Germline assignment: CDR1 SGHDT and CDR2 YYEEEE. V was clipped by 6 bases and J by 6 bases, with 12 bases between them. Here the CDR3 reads CASKGPRHGYTF. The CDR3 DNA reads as TGTGCCAGCAAAGGACCTCGGCATGGCTACACCTTC. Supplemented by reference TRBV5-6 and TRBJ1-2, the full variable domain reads DAGVTQSPTHLIKTRGQQVTLRCSPKSGHDTVSWYQQALGQGPQFIFQYYEEEERQRGNFPDRFSGHQFPNYSSELNVNALLLGDSALYLCASKGPRHGYTFGSGTRLTVV.

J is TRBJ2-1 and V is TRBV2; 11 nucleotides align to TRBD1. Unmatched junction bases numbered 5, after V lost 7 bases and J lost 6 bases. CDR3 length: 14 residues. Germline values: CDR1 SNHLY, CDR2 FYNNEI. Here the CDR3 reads CASKGQGAGNEQFF. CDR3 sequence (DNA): TGTGCCAGCAAAGGACAGGGGGCTGGCAATGAGCAGTTCTTC.

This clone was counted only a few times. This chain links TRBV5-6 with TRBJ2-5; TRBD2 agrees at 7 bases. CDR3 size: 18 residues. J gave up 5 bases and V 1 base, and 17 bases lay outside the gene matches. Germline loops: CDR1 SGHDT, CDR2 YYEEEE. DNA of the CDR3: TGTGCCAGCAGCTTGAACAGGCGGGAGAGAGGGGTTTGGGAGACCCAGTACTTC. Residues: CASSLNRRERGVWETQYF.

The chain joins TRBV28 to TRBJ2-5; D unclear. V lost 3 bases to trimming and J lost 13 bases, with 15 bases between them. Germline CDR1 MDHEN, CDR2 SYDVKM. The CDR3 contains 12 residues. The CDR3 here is CASSLALGGPYF. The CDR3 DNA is TGTGCCAGCAGTTTGGCCCTCGGCGGCCCGTACTTC.

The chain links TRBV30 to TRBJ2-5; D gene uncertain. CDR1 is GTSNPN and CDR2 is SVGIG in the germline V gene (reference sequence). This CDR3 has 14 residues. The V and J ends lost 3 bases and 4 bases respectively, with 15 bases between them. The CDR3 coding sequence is TGTGCCTGGAGCTCACCCCCGATTGGAGAGACCCAGTACTTC. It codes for CAWSSPPIGETQYF.

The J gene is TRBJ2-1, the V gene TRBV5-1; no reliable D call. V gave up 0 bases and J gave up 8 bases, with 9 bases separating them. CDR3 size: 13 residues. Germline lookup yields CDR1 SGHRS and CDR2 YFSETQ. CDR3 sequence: CASSLESGYEQFF. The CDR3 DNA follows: TGCGCCAGCAGCTTGGAGTCGGGTTATGAGCAGTTCTTC.

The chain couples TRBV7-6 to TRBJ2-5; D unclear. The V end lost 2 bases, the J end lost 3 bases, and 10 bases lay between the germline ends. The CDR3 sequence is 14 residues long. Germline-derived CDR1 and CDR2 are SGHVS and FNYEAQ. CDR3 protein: CASSLSGQKETQYF. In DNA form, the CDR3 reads TGTGCCAGCAGCTTAAGTGGCCAGAAAGAGACCCAGTACTTC.